The rows below give T cell receptor beta chains drawn from one sample of a study of blood T cell repertoires in COVID-19. The assay was immunoSEQ multiplex PCR, and TCRdb's table has in-frame clones only and misses some. The data contain fewer than 500,000 clones, 81% of them seen just once; the ten biggest clones take up over 0.95%. The source material was peripheral blood. These receptors were taken from a human donor with acute or convalescent COVID-19. The donor label of this sample is uncertain. Both conserved end residues are part of each CDR3. The order of the fields is V gene, J gene, D gene, CDR3 protein. A D gene is named only where the DNA matches it firmly.

V: TRBV6-6; J: TRBJ1-5; D: TRBD1; CDR3: CASSYTPGGNQPQHF
V: TRBV3-1/TRBV3-2; J: TRBJ1-1; D: TRBD1; CDR3: CASSQGGQGRGAFF
V: TRBV13; J: TRBJ1-5; D: TRBD1; CDR3: CASSKQGRQPQHF
V: TRBV20-1; J: TRBJ1-2; D: NA; CDR3: CSASTEPGYTF
V: TRBV5-1; J: TRBJ1-1; D: NA; CDR3: CASSLAAGTEAFF
V: TRBV19; J: TRBJ1-5; D: NA; CDR3: CASSIGGGRNQPQHF
V: TRBV7-9; J: TRBJ2-3; D: TRBD2; CDR3: CASSLFAGREGRNTQYF
V: TRBV5-1; J: TRBJ2-5; D: NA; CDR3: CASSSTVGQETQYF
V: TRBV20-1; J: TRBJ1-1; D: NA; CDR3: CSASRTDNTEAFF
V: TRBV12-3/TRBV12-4; J: TRBJ1-5; D: NA; CDR3: CASSFQGRQPQHF
V: TRBV6-1; J: TRBJ2-1; D: TRBD1; CDR3: CASSELRRGTGSYNEQFF
V: TRBV19; J: TRBJ1-5; D: TRBD1; CDR3: CASSIVGQGAGQPQHF
V: TRBV19; J: TRBJ2-7; D: TRBD1; CDR3: CASSAGGTGAYEQYF
V: TRBV19; J: TRBJ2-7; D: NA; CDR3: CASSIRPRAYEQYF
V: TRBV18; J: TRBJ1-3; D: NA; CDR3: CASSPDHRQFLKFSGNTIYF
V: TRBV19; J: TRBJ1-3; D: TRBD1; CDR3: CATNDRGSGNTIYF